This T cell receptor (beta chain) was profiled in a study of radiotherapy plus CTLA-4 blockade in lung cancer. The data were produced by immunoSEQ multiplex PCR, yet TCRdb's version contains in-frame clones alone and is incomplete. The data contain tens of thousands of clones, around 85% of them singletons. Regarding the study as a whole: Expansion of tumor-derived TCR clones was observed in blood after radiotherapy plus ipilimumab.

Notes on this clone: Its cognate antigen is unknown.

V was clipped by 5 bases and J by 4 bases, with 9 bases between them. Germline V gene data show CDR1 as MNHNY and CDR2 as SVGAGI (reference sequence). This CDR3 contains 13 residues. The V call is TRBV6-6, the J call TRBJ1-5; D ambiguous. This TCR derives from a human donor with non-small cell lung cancer who had a partial response to radiotherapy plus ipilimumab. Sample: peripheral blood, taken from a patient treated with radiotherapy plus ipilimumab. CDR3 bases: TGTGCCAGCAGTATCACTCAAAATCAGCCCCAGCATTTT. The encoded protein is CASSITQNQPQHF.